These 15 T cell receptor beta chains share one sample of origin, sequenced in a study of shared clonotypes between healthy human individuals. Terminally differentiated effector memory CD45RA+ cells were excluded from the naive CD8 cells, which were CD45RO-negative and positively selected for CCR7. Here immunoSEQ multiplex PCR was the method, and the copy in TCRdb shows in-frame clones only, minus some. The top ten clones hold 0.85% to 1.3% of a sample with more than 2 million clones, approximately 94% of them seen once. The material sequenced was naive CD8+ T cells sorted from blood. These receptors were collected from a man in his late teens or twenties in good health.

The rearrangement uses TRBV9 and TRBJ1-2; D call uncertain. Germline CDR1 and CDR2: SGDLS and YYNGEE. V was shortened by 4 bases and J by 1 base, with 11 bases between the two germline ends. The CDR3 loop spans 14 amino acids. This CDR3 is CASSPDSVNYGYTF. CDR3 coding DNA: TGTGCCAGCAGCCCAGATTCGGTTAACTATGGCTACACCTTC.

This sequence joins TRBV11-1 and TRBJ2-5; no firm D call. This CDR3 is built from 14 residues. Germline V gene data show CDR1 as SGHAT and CDR2 as FQDESV (reference sequence). Trimming pared 2 bases from V and 4 bases from J, leaving 11 bases between. The CDR3 spells CASSLHNSGETQYF. The CDR3 DNA is TGTGCCAGCAGCTTACACAATAGTGGAGAGACCCAGTACTTC.

This chain joins TRBV10-3 and TRBJ1-2; weak D call: TRBD1 (6 bases). Germline lookup yields CDR1 ENHRY and CDR2 SYGVKD. Trimming cost V 7 bases and J 3 bases, with 18 bases left between them. The CDR3 sequence is 15 residues long. The CDR3 nucleotides read TGTGCCATCACCCGAGGGGGAGTCAGGGACTATGGCTACACCTTC. Translating gives CAITRGGVRDYGYTF.

The chain recombines TRBV5-1 with TRBJ2-1; 8 nucleotides match TRBD2. Unmatched junction bases numbered 6, after V lost 0 bases and J lost 4 bases. Germline loops: CDR1 SGHRS, CDR2 YFSETQ. This CDR3 region has 16 residues. The CDR3 spells CASSLGWGLGYNEQFF. CDR3 bases: TGCGCCAGCAGCTTGGGATGGGGACTAGGGTACAATGAGCAGTTCTTC.

This chain joins TRBV7-2 and TRBJ2-3; 7 bases fit TRBD2. The V gene's germline CDR1 is SGHTA and CDR2 FQGNSA. V shed 5 bases and J 0 bases; nucleotides not matched to a gene: 8. CDR3 size: 16 residues. The CDR3 loop is CASSGVAGTSTDTQYF. The CDR3 region has the DNA TGTGCCAGCAGCGGGGTAGCGGGTACTAGCACAGATACGCAGTATTTT.

The V call is TRBV30, the J call TRBJ2-1; D is unresolved. The CDR3 is 11 amino acids. V lost 3 bases and J 10 bases, leaving 10 bases between the germline ends. CDR1 GTSNPN and CDR2 SVGIG come from the germline V gene (reference sequence). CDR3 in DNA: TGTGCCTGGAGCGACGGTATAGAGCAGTTCTTC. It specifies CAWSDGIEQFF.

Concerning this clone: Other DNA variants within this sample encode the same CDR3. J is TRBJ2-7 and V is TRBV5-6; D uncertain. V lost 1 base and J 1 base, leaving 6 bases between the germline ends. Germline CDR1 SGHDT, CDR2 YYEEEE. CDR3 length: 13 residues. CDR3 residues: CASSLSTSYEQYF. The CDR3 DNA reads TGTGCCAGCAGCTTGTCTACATCCTACGAGCAGTACTTC.

CDR3 protein: CASSFITGELFF. The CDR3 DNA sequence: TGTGCCAGCAGCTTTATCACCGGGGAGCTGTTTTTT. The V and J genes are TRBV7-6 and TRBJ2-2; no reliable D call. Germline values: CDR1 SGHVS, CDR2 FNYEAQ. The CDR3 runs to 12 residues. V lost 3 bases and J lost 4, with 3 bases in between.

V gene TRBV13 combines with J gene TRBJ2-7; possible D gene TRBD1, 7 bases. CDR1 is PRHDT, CDR2 FYEKMQ, per germline (reference sequence). This CDR3 is built from 15 residues. Trimming removed 0 bases from V and 5 bases from J, with 14 bases in between. CDR3 in amino acids: CASSLGVARGDEQYF. In DNA, the CDR3 is TGTGCCAGCAGCTTAGGCGTGGCCAGGGGGGACGAGCAGTACTTC. The full variable domain, completed using reference TRBV13 and TRBJ2-7, is AAGVIQSPRHLIKEKRETATLKCYPIPRHDTVYWYQQGPGQDPQFLISFYEKMQSDKGSIPDRFSAQQFSDYHSELNMSSLELGDSALYFCASSLGVARGDEQYFGPGTRLTVT.

The count of this clone is one. The V gene is TRBV30, the J gene TRBJ2-7; 7 bases fit TRBD2. V lost 1 base and J lost 1; bases outside the gene matches: 1. Germline V gives CDR1 GTSNPN, CDR2 SVGIG (reference sequence). The CDR3 has 13 residues. The CDR3, as DNA: TGTGCCTGGAGTGGGGGAGGGTCCTACGAGCAGTACTTC. It encodes CAWSGGGSYEQYF.

Here the CDR3 DNA reads TGTGCCAGCAGCTTAGGGGGGCTAGCCTACGAGCAGTACTTC. This sequence encodes CASSLGGLAYEQYF. The chain uses TRBV7-8 and TRBJ2-7, with D possibly TRBD1 on 6 matching bases. Germline V gene lookup returns CDR1 SGHVS and CDR2 FQNEAQ. This CDR3 is built from 14 residues. V was trimmed by 1 base and J by 2 bases, leaving 9 bases between them.

The V and J genes are TRBV2 and TRBJ1-6, with D possibly TRBD1 on 6 matching bases. Trimming cost V 7 bases and J 0 bases, with 13 bases left between them. The CDR3 extends over 16 amino acids. Germline V lookup: CDR1 SNHLY, CDR2 FYNNEI. The CDR3 bases are TGTGCCAGCATTTCGGACAGAATCTCCTATAATTCACCCCTCCACTTT. This translates into CASISDRISYNSPLHF.

This chain links TRBV7-8 with TRBJ2-3, with D perhaps matching TRBD1 (6 bases). V lost 3 bases to trimming and J lost 4 bases, with 14 bases between them. Germline CDR1 SGHVS, CDR2 FQNEAQ. The CDR3 runs to 15 residues. CDR3 loop: CASSLDQGSADTQYF. The CDR3 DNA reads as TGTGCCAGCAGCTTGGATCAGGGGAGTGCAGATACGCAGTATTTT.

A note on this clone: The sample contains more than one DNA sequence encoding this CDR3. This chain links TRBV10-3 with TRBJ1-2; 8 bases map to TRBD1. J lost 6 bases, V lost 0 bases, and 0 bases had no gene match. The germline V gene encodes CDR1 ENHRY and CDR2 SYGVKD. This CDR3 spans 13 amino acids. CDR3 DNA: TGTGCCATCAGTGAGTCGACAGGGGATGGCTACACCTTC. It encodes CAISESTGDGYTF.

This clone appeared a few times. The chain joins TRBV7-8 to TRBJ1-6; D not resolved. Trimming removed 6 bases from V and 8 bases from J, with 11 bases in between. Germline CDR1 reads SGHVS; CDR2 reads FQNEAQ. The CDR3 totals 13 residues. This CDR3 is CASRPDGYSPLHF. CDR3 DNA sequence: TGTGCCAGCAGGCCCGACGGGTATTCACCCCTCCACTTT.